Sequencing of this TCR beta chain was carried out in a study of T cell responses to AZD1222 COVID-19 vaccine. Germline lookup yields CDR1 SGDLS and CDR2 YYNGEE. Trimming pared 3 bases from V and 2 bases from J, leaving 8 bases between. There are 13 residues in the CDR3. This table comes from immunoSEQ multiplex PCR, and its TCRdb copy is limited to in-frame clones, with some not included. The table includes some 180,000 clones, approximately 90% detected once. This clone was picked up a small number of times. What it binds is unknown. Study results and limitations: A rise in Spike-specific TCR breadth and depth followed two AZD1222 doses. Seropositive at baseline were only a handful of AZD1222 recipients. Within unmutated variant regions lay the reported targets of nearly half of spike-specific TCRs. CD4 TCRs associated with vaccination spanned spike, dominating at 160-218 and 743-854.

This clonotype originated in an adult in good health. This chain joins TRBV9 and TRBJ1-2, with D uncertain. Here the sequenced sample was peripheral blood, taken on day 0 of AZD1222 vaccination. Here the CDR3 DNA reads TGTGCCAGCAGCGAAGGCCCGAACTATGGCTACACCTTC. It translates to CASSEGPNYGYTF.